This passage covers 3 T cell receptor beta chains from one sample sequenced in a study of shared clonotypes between healthy human individuals. The repertoire was sequenced with immunoSEQ multiplex PCR; TCRdb's copy has only in-frame clones and lacks some. The sample shows around 88,000 clones, 68% of them seen only once. Material: memory CD8+ T cells sorted from blood. The subset is: CD45RO+ cells pooled with CCR7-negative TemRA cells. The receptors were sampled from a man aged 30 to 39 in good health.

This clone was counted a few times. This rearrangement joins TRBV6-1 to TRBJ2-6; D is unresolved. V dropped 5 bases and J dropped 4 bases, with 12 bases sitting between them. CDR1 is MNHNS and CDR2 is SASEGT in the germline V gene. This CDR3 has 15 residues. CDR3 sequence reads: CASSLWIAGANVLTF. The CDR3 DNA reads TGTGCCAGCAGTCTATGGATCGCAGGGGCCAACGTCCTGACTTTC.

V and J are TRBV28 and TRBJ1-2; the D gene is possibly TRBD1 (6 bases). Germline V gene data show CDR1 as MDHEN and CDR2 as SYDVKM. The length of the CDR3 is 14 residues. Between the trimmed V and J ends, which lost 4 bases and 8 bases, there was a span of 17 bases. The CDR3 DNA is TGTGCCAGCAGTTCCGACACAGGGTATCGCGGCTACACCTTC. This encodes CASSSDTGYRGYTF.

This chain connects TRBV11-3 to TRBJ2-7, with TRBD1 identical over 9 bases. The CDR3 contains 13 residues. J was trimmed by 6 bases and V by 5 bases; bases with no gene match: 5. The germline CDR1 and CDR2 sequences are SGHNT and YENEEA. The CDR3 sequence: CASSQGQGSEQYF. As DNA, the CDR3 is TGTGCCAGCAGCCAGGGACAGGGAAGCGAGCAGTACTTC.